These T cell receptor beta chains were read from a single sample in a study of Graves' ophthalmopathy and Graves' hyperthyroidism. TCRdb recomputed calls from the multiplex PCR reads with MiXCR, one row per CDR3 protein. The repertoire holds around 1.1 million distinct CDR3 sequences, with roughly 35% as singletons. What was sequenced was peripheral blood or thyroid tissue (not recorded which). The receptors derive from an adult man with Graves' hyperthyroidism. Both conserved end residues are part of each CDR3. D genes are given only for firm matches. Where a row states a size, it is once, few, many or the class of an expanded clone; other rows omit it.

clone size	D gene	J gene	V gene	CDR3 protein
-	-	-	TRBV29-1	CSDKAYEQFF
many	-	TRBJ1-5	TRBV20-1	CSAPGQLGSQPQHF
-	-	TRBJ1-3	TRBV10-3	CAISESIGYTIYF
few	TRBD1	TRBJ2-2	TRBV5-4	CTSSRLGQGGNTGELFF
-	TRBD1	TRBJ1-4	TRBV9	CASSFSGTATNEKLFF
-	-	TRBJ1-1	TRBV5-1	CASSLDAWGVRREAFF
-	-	TRBJ1-5	TRBV6-2/TRBV6-3	CASAISSNQPQHF
-	-	TRBJ1-5	TRBV6-5	CASSRRVGQLNQPQHF
once	-	TRBJ1-1	TRBV19	CASSMVGTDRTEAFF
-	TRBD2	TRBJ2-5	TRBV20-1	CSAREGLALQETQYF
-	TRBD2	TRBJ2-5	TRBV4-3	CASSQEIAGANQETQYF
-	TRBD1	TRBJ1-1	TRBV7-3	CASSSTGTTTEAFF
few	-	TRBJ2-7	TRBV4-1	CASSQGRGPGYEQYF
many	-	TRBJ1-1	TRBV29-1	CSVVGGTEAFF
-	TRBD1	TRBJ2-3	TRBV2	CASPDPGDRSNTDTQYF
few	-	TRBJ2-3	TRBV10-3	CRRTAYGQYF
-	-	TRBJ2-2	TRBV7-9	CASSRRRTGQQNTGELFF
many	TRBD1	TRBJ1-2	TRBV10-3	CAISESMAGGDGYTF
many	TRBD1	TRBJ2-7	TRBV20-1	CSARGITGAREQYF
-	-	TRBJ1-6	TRBV12-3/TRBV12-4	CASSLFMDSPLHF
-	TRBD1	TRBJ2-1	TRBV10-3	CASSYMSRGRHNEQFF
few	-	TRBJ2-6	TRBV7-2	CASSLIQGGSYVLTF
many	-	TRBJ1-6	TRBV20-1	CSASAETANSPLHF
-	-	TRBJ2-3	TRBV7-6	CASSLAATDTQYF
-	-	TRBJ2-3	TRBV15	CATSGEGYADTQYF
-	-	TRBJ2-7	TRBV12-3/TRBV12-4	CASSFLLRYYEQYF
-	-	TRBJ1-1	TRBV20-1	CSARSTLNIEAFF
-	-	TRBJ2-7	TRBV27	CASSLSINGLHYEQYF
-	-	TRBJ2-3	TRBV29-1	CSVDRDILNTDTQYF
-	-	TRBJ1-5	TRBV6-5	CASSHVGGVQHF
-	-	TRBJ1-5	TRBV20-1	CSARGGRQRETQHF
-	-	TRBJ2-7	TRBV7-9	CASSSSARSSYEQYF
-	TRBD1	TRBJ1-1	TRBV5-6	CASSWEGQGMNTEAFF
few	TRBD1	TRBJ1-1	TRBV15	CARQGSGGGTEAFF
-	TRBD2	TRBJ2-7	TRBV7-9	CASSLEGGSNYEQYF